This T cell receptor (beta chain) came from a study of cytomegalovirus exposure and HLA in healthy donors (dated by TCRdb to about 2017). With respect to the entire study: The 500 to 800 repertoires of the first cohort and the 95 to 150 validation repertoires were produced on the same platform, according to a later analysis. The study aimed to test whether signatures of past pathogen exposure could be identified by cataloging public T cell receptors. A separate validation cohort of over a hundred different subjects was used in addition to the 666-subject first cohort. To predict cytomegalovirus infection status, the study brought together high-throughput TCR immunosequencing, statistical association of individual TCRs with disease status, and machine learning. The study at large found these results: The authors suggested that the approach could potentially be generalized to other disease states and immunological phenotypes. In both the original and validation cohorts, the classifier was reported to diagnose cytomegalovirus status with high specificity and sensitivity. In the study, 150 to 200 TCR beta chains were listed as associated with cytomegalovirus. A later analysis lacked HLA typing for the validation cohort, so it scored co-occurrence in that cohort across all 130 or so repertoires. A later analysis found that TCRs clustered in the first cohort also tended to co-occur in the 130 or so validation repertoires, with roughly 95% of cluster scores above 0. A few of the identified cytomegalovirus-associated TCR beta chains were confirmed in vitro to be specific for cytomegalovirus antigens. Across donors, most TCR sequences were observed very rarely, whereas some public TCRs were present in many individuals.

Donors formed part of the validation cohort, which comprised over a hundred subjects and was distinct from the first cohort of 666 subjects. Trimming costs V 0 bases and J 0 bases, and their ends lie 5 bases apart. There are 15 amino acids in the CDR3, from cysteine to phenylalanine inclusive. Only the CDR3 region is kept as DNA, spanning 45 bases read in frame from base 1. CDR1 and CDR2 were assigned from the germline V gene as MRHNA and SNTAGT. Receptors were amplified or captured by the immunoSEQ multiplex PCR assay. As for the authors' bioinformatics: A statistical classification framework was built to diagnose cytomegalovirus status from the catalog of TCR beta chain sequences. TCRdb obtained this table from immuneACCESS and retained in-frame rearrangements with V and J assigned. These tables miss some clones; where compared with another copy, unresolved V genes account for less than half of the shortfall, and the remainder is unexplained. Clone size and V and J calls were adopted from that table, with D and trimming inferred from the DNA. The sample table lists over 85,000 clones, around 96% of them with a count of one. The leading ten clones occupy roughly 0.9% of the sample.

With regard to this clone: No antigen is known for it. Base-call qualities are not available, and no considerably larger clone is one nucleotide away.

The sequence was obtained from a woman aged 18-35 years in good health and CMV-seronegative. Sequenced: PBMCs. The V and J genes are TRBV6-4 and TRBJ2-2; TRBD1 is a weak D gene call, 5 bases matching. The CDR3 has the sequence CASSDSDTNTGELFF. At the DNA level, the sequence is TGTGCCAGCAGTGACTCGGACACGAACACCGGGGAGCTGTTTTTT.